This TCR beta chain was sequenced in a study of naive and memory T cell subsets. Study-level points and caveats: Especially in CD8 cells, naive repertoires contained a few larger clonotypes, possibly CD45RA-re-expressing memory cells.

This clonotype came up a few times. Its antigen is unidentified. The CDR3 contains 16 residues. Trimming took off 0 bases at V and 0 bases at J, with 10 bases between the two ends. Germline-derived CDR1 and CDR2 are SGHDN and FVKESK. Two oligonucleotides, mixed equimolar, formed the beta constant-region primer covering TRBC1 and TRBC2. Nested alpha and beta constant-region primers with the SP2 primer drove four PCR rounds on ligated cDNA. An oligonucleotide with the SP2 primer and a 12-nucleotide UMI was ligated to the cDNA 3' end. TCRdb re-called the UMI-ligation and nested PCR reads with MiXCR, one entry per CDR3 protein. The data show 150,000 or so distinct CDR3 sequences, with roughly 22% seen just once and roughly 0.1% held by the top ten.

The chain has TRBV14 and TRBJ2-3; possibly TRBD2 for D (5 bases). Specimen: naive CD4+ T cells from blood. The origin of this receptor is a human donor in good health. CDR3: CASSQDFKRSTDTQYF. The DNA of the CDR3 is TGTGCCAGCAGCCAAGATTTCAAGCGGAGCACAGATACGCAGTATTTT.